This record concerns one TCR beta chain sequence. Its antigen is as yet unknown. The sample comes from a study of siplizumab effects on memory and regulatory T cells. Study conclusions and caveats: The naive T cell population seemed more diverse than memory cells and seemed a major contributor to the alloresponse. In siplizumab cultures, the suppressive function of proliferating Tregs remained unconfirmed.

The protocol was immunoSEQ multiplex PCR, while the TCRdb copy is restricted to in-frame clones and leaves out a portion. The sample shows around 95,000 clones, about 95% of them seen only once. Germline assignment: CDR1 MNHEY and CDR2 SMNVEV (reference sequence). Trimming shortened V by 0 bases and J by 7 bases, and 10 bases separated the two germline ends. The CDR3 contains 15 residues. The receptor was derived from a human donor in good health. The chain carries TRBV27 and TRBJ1-6; perhaps TRBD1 as D (5 bases). Sequencing was carried out using non-Treg CD4+ T cells sorted from blood. CDR3 nucleotide sequence: TGTGCCAGCAGTTTATCGTACAGGAGGAATTCACCCCTCCACTTT. It codes for CASSLSYRRNSPLHF.